This T cell receptor (beta chain) appears in the sequencing data of a study of shared clonotypes between healthy human individuals. Germline V gene data show CDR1 as SGHVS and CDR2 as FQNEAQ. This CDR3 has 14 amino acids. V shed 8 bases and J shed 1 base, with 14 bases lying between them. The count of this clone is one. Its target is not known. Clones were read by immunoSEQ multiplex PCR, and TCRdb kept only the in-frame ones, dropping some. The sample yields 950,000 to 1,100,000 clones, around 75% seen once. Study-level results: Read depth was anticipated to influence clonotype sharing among donors. Against clonotypes common to all four donors, non-shared ones had lower generation probabilities.

The clonotype originates from a man aged 18-30 years in good health. The sequenced sample consisted of memory CD4+ T cells sorted from blood. The subset was: CD45RA-negative fraction. The chain has TRBV7-8 and TRBJ1-1; D ambiguous. The DNA for the CDR3 is TGTGCCAGCTACCGGGGATGGTCGAACACTGAAGCTTTCTTT. Amino acids: CASYRGWSNTEAFF.